This TCR beta chain was found in a study of early T cells in non-severe SARS-CoV-2 infection. Overall study: Sequenced bulk RNA came from whole blood that was unsorted, and chains were unpaired.

Germline loops: CDR1 ENHRY, CDR2 SYGVKD. V lost 8 bases to trimming and J lost 0 bases, with 14 bases between them. The CDR3 loop spans 15 amino acids. This clonotype was seen only a few times. The antigen is undetermined. The TCR library protocol attached unique molecular identifiers to the individual cDNA molecules. TCRdb ran MiXCR on the 5' RACE reads and lists one entry per CDR3 protein. The sample carries approximately 76,000 distinct CDR3 sequences, roughly an eighth recorded once. The study's findings and limits: Matches to VDJdb favored anti-spike CD8 responses and missed private and CD4 specificities.

The clonotype originates from an adult who was a healthcare worker with PCR-confirmed SARS-CoV-2 infection or an uninfected control (not recorded which). The chain is built from TRBV10-3 and TRBJ2-1; D gene uncertain. Sequencing was carried out using whole blood. CDR3 nucleotide sequence: TGTGCCATCCAGCCCACCCCCAGCTCCTACAATGAGCAGTTCTTC. Its protein is CAIQPTPSSYNEQFF.